This entry features one T cell receptor beta chain sequence. Antigen specificity is unknown. The data originate from a study of Graves' ophthalmopathy and Graves' hyperthyroidism. The PBMCs were taken from 10 ml of fresh peripheral blood. From RNA, the CDR3 regions of TCR beta chains were amplified and sequenced. Second-round multiplex PCR came after a first-round RT-PCR that employed HTBI primers. TCRdb re-called the multiplex PCR reads through MiXCR, storing one row per CDR3 protein. The sample yields about 740,000 distinct CDR3 sequences, around 40% seen once. Trimming took off 8 bases at V and 3 bases at J, with 16 bases between the two ends. The CDR3 loop spans 14 amino acids. The V gene's germline CDR1 is MNHNS and CDR2 SASEGT. Study-wide points: Stable hyperthyroidism and ophthalmopathy were told apart by a 13-signature model, which achieved approximately 87% sensitivity and approximately 82% specificity.

This clonotype originated in an adult man with Graves' ophthalmopathy. This chain joins TRBV6-1 and TRBJ1-2; D perhaps matches TRBD1 (5 bases). Sequenced sample: peripheral blood. The CDR3 sequence: CASLDSVGDYGYTF. DNA for the CDR3: TGTGCCAGCTTAGACAGCGTTGGTGACTATGGCTACACCTTC.